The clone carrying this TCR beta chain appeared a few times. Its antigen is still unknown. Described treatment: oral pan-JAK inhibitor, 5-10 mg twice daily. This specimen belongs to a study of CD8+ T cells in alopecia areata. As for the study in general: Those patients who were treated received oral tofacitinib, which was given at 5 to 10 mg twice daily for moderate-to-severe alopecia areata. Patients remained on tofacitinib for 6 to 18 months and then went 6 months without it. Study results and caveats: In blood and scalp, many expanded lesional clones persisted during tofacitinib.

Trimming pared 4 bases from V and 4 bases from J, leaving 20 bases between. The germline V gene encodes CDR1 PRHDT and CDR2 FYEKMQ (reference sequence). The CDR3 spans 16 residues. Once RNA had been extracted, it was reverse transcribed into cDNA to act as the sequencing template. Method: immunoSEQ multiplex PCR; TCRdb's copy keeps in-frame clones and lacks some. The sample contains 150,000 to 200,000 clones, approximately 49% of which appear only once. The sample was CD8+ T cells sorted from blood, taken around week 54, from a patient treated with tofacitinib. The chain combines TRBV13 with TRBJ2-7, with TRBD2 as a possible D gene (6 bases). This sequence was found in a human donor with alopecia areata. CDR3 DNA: TGTGCCAGCAGCTCCCCTTCGGGGGACGAGGAGTACGAGCAGTACTTC. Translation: CASSSPSGDEEYEQYF.